The 17 T cell receptor beta chains below all came from one sample that was sequenced in a study of T cells after yellow fever vaccination. TCRdb ran MiXCR on the 5' RACE reads and lists one entry per CDR3 protein. Here the sample spans hundreds of thousands of distinct CDR3 sequences, 9% to 15% being singletons. Sequencing used PBMCs, obtained on the day of the yellow fever booster vaccination. These receptors originate from a man in his thirties or forties who received the YFV17D yellow fever vaccine.

This clonotype was seen more than once but under ten times. The chain carries TRBV6-6 and TRBJ1-6, with unresolved D. The V end was cut by 8 bases, the J end by 11 bases, with 4 bases between. The germline gives CDR1 MNHNY, CDR2 SVGAGI (reference sequence). The length of the CDR3 is 9 residues. The CDR3 DNA follows: TGTGCCAGCGGTGCACCCCTCCACTTT. This translates into CASGAPLHF.

This clonotype showed up just a few times. The chain couples TRBV20-1 to TRBJ2-1; a weak D match, TRBD1 (6 bases). The CDR3 contains 14 residues. V was shortened by 6 bases and J by 3 bases, with 15 bases between the two germline ends. The germline CDR1 and CDR2 sequences are DFQATT and SNEGSKA (reference sequence). DNA of the CDR3: TGCAGTGCCGTCGAACAGGGAAACTACAATGAGCAGTTCTTC. Protein sequence: CSAVEQGNYNEQFF.

This chain connects TRBV18 to TRBJ2-3; D is uncertain. The CDR3 runs 13 residues. V was shortened by 3 bases and J by 4 bases, with 8 bases between the two germline ends. Germline V CDR1 and CDR2: KGHSH, LQKENI. CDR3 amino acids: CASSPALADTQYF. The CDR3 DNA sequence: TGTGCCAGCTCACCTGCTCTAGCAGATACGCAGTATTTT.

The V call is TRBV2, the J call TRBJ2-3; 9 bases map to TRBD2. Germline V gene data show CDR1 as SNHLY and CDR2 as FYNNEI. The V gene end was trimmed by 4 bases and the J gene end by 4 bases; junction bases not matched to a gene: 6. The CDR3 consists of 15 residues. The CDR3 DNA follows: TGTGCCAGCAGTGGTGTTAGCGGGAGCGCAGATACGCAGTATTTT. Translation gives CASSGVSGSADTQYF.

This clonotype appeared a few times. The chain uses TRBV11-2 and TRBJ2-1; perhaps D is TRBD1 or TRBD2 (5 bases each). The V end lost 5 bases, the J end lost 4 bases, and 33 bases lay between the germline ends. The CDR3 covers 21 residues. The germline gives CDR1 SGHAT, CDR2 FQNNGV. The CDR3 here is CASSPVWGKSQFTVLYNEQFF. As DNA, the CDR3 is TGTGCCAGCAGCCCCGTATGGGGGAAGTCCCAATTCACAGTATTGTACAATGAGCAGTTCTTC. The full variable domain, completed using reference TRBV11-2 and TRBJ2-1, is EAGVAQSPRYKIIEKRQSVAFWCNPISGHATLYWYQQILGQGPKLLIQFQNNGVVDDSQLPKDRFSAERLKGVDSTLKIQPAKLEDSAVYLCASSPVWGKSQFTVLYNEQFFGPGTRLTVL.

The chain employs TRBV5-1 and TRBJ2-7; D gene uncertain. CDR1 is SGHRS, CDR2 YFSETQ, per germline. The germline V and J ends were trimmed by 3 bases and 3 bases, with 19 bases remaining between them. The CDR3 consists of 16 residues. CDR3 amino acids: CASSSTKVQAIYEQYF. In nucleotides, the CDR3 is TGCGCCAGCAGCTCAACGAAGGTACAAGCCATCTACGAGCAGTACTTC.

This clonotype showed up just a few times. The rearrangement uses TRBV28 and TRBJ2-7; D may be TRBD1 (5 bases). V lost 11 bases, J lost 0 bases, and 11 bases lay in between. This CDR3 contains 12 residues. Germline V lookup: CDR1 MDHEN, CDR2 SYDVKM. As DNA, the CDR3 is TGTGCCGTTTACAGGAGCTCCTACGAGCAGTACTTC. As protein: CAVYRSSYEQYF.

This clonotype occurred a few times. V gene TRBV7-2 combines with J gene TRBJ2-4; 9 bases fit TRBD1. CDR1 and CDR2 from the germline V gene are SGHTA and FQGNSA. The CDR3 sequence is 15 residues long. V shed 5 bases, J shed 4 bases, and the junction held 6 bases outside the gene matches. The CDR3 reads CASSTRDRVKNIQYF. CDR3 DNA: TGTGCCAGCAGCACCCGGGACAGGGTTAAAAACATTCAGTACTTC.

This clonotype showed up many times. The chain is built from TRBV10-3 and TRBJ2-5, with D perhaps matching TRBD2 (5 bases). Germline CDR1 is ENHRY and CDR2 is SYGVKD. Trimming removed 3 bases from V and 11 bases from J, with 16 bases in between. This CDR3 contains 13 residues. CDR3 nucleotide sequence: TGTGCCATCAGTGATGTACGCCTCGGCGGGCAGTACTTC. Amino acid sequence: CAISDVRLGGQYF.

This clonotype was picked up many times. The chain recombines TRBV20-1 with TRBJ2-5; 14 bases agree with TRBD2. This CDR3 has 18 residues. The V gene end was trimmed by 6 bases and the J gene end by 4 bases; junction bases not matched to a gene: 16. The germline CDR1 and CDR2 sequences are DFQATT and SNEGSKA (reference sequence). CDR3 loop: CSAGGPQGLAGDVETQYF. DNA of the CDR3: TGCAGTGCCGGCGGGCCTCAGGGACTAGCGGGAGATGTAGAGACCCAGTACTTC.

This clonotype came up a few times. V and J are TRBV27 and TRBJ2-1, with 7 bases lining up with TRBD2. The junction had 18 bases not matched to a gene; V was cut back by 3 bases and J by 7 bases. Looked up from germline, CDR1 is MNHEY and CDR2 is SMNVEV (reference sequence). The CDR3 loop spans 18 amino acids. CDR3: CASSLFWPKTSEKNEQFF. Written as DNA, the CDR3 is TGTGCCAGCAGTTTGTTTTGGCCGAAAACTAGCGAAAAGAATGAGCAGTTCTTC.

The rearrangement links TRBV19 to TRBJ2-1; D gene unclear. Germline CDR1 LNHDA, CDR2 SQIVND (reference sequence). The CDR3 is 12 amino acids. V shed 5 bases and J shed 7 bases, with 9 bases lying between them. Here the CDR3 DNA reads TGTGCCAGTAGTGGCTCCTTAAATGAGCAGTTCTTC. Translating gives CASSGSLNEQFF.

The CDR3 DNA reads as TGTGCCATCAGTGACACCCCGGGCAGGGAAAGCGAAAAACTGTTTTTT. Amino acids: CAISDTPGRESEKLFF. V gene TRBV10-3 combines with J gene TRBJ1-4, with D tentatively TRBD1 (5 bases). This CDR3 has 16 amino acids. V lost 3 bases and J lost 8, with 19 bases in between. CDR1 ENHRY and CDR2 SYGVKD come from the germline V gene.

This clonotype was counted a few times. J is TRBJ2-5 and V is TRBV29-1; D is ambiguous. The V gene lost 6 bases and the J gene lost 3 bases, with 5 bases spanning the gap. CDR1 SQVTM and CDR2 ANQGSEA come from the germline V gene. The CDR3 sequence is 10 residues long. CDR3 DNA sequence: TGCAGCGTCGTAAAAGAGACCCAGTACTTC. This sequence encodes CSVVKETQYF.

The chain uses TRBV12-3 or TRBV12-4 and TRBJ1-4; D may be TRBD1 (6 bases). This CDR3 spans 15 amino acids. Between the trimmed V and J ends, which lost 7 bases and 13 bases, there was a span of 25 bases. The CDR3 nucleotides read TGTGCCAGCACCTTTTCGGGGGCCCCGTCAGGAAGACTGTTTTTT. Translated, it gives CASTFSGAPSGRLFF.

This clonotype was counted at least ten times. The chain carries TRBV7-2 and TRBJ2-5; 10 bases map to TRBD1. Germline lookup yields CDR1 SGHTA and CDR2 FQGNSA. V trimming: 3 bases; J trimming: 4 bases; junction bases outside the gene matches: 11. The length of the CDR3 is 17 residues. This CDR3 reads CASSFALGTGERETQYF. For the CDR3, the DNA is TGTGCCAGCAGCTTCGCCCTTGGGACAGGGGAACGAGAGACCCAGTACTTC. The entire variable domain, with the rest obtained from reference TRBV7-2 and TRBJ2-5, is as follows: GAGVSQSPSNKVTEKGKDVELRCDPISGHTALYWYRQSLGQGLEFLIYFQGNSAPDKSGLPSDRFSAERTGGSVSTLTIQRTQQEDSAVYLCASSFALGTGERETQYFGPGTRLLVL.

J is TRBJ2-7 and V is TRBV11-3; 8 bases map to TRBD1. This CDR3 contains 21 residues. The V gene's germline CDR1 is SGHNT and CDR2 YENEEA. Unmatched junction bases numbered 25, after V lost 4 bases and J lost 2 bases. The CDR3 sequence: CASSSLGGFTITGTGAYEQYF. The CDR3 DNA reads as TGTGCCAGCAGCTCTTTAGGGGGATTCACGATCACCGGGACAGGAGCCTACGAGCAGTACTTC.